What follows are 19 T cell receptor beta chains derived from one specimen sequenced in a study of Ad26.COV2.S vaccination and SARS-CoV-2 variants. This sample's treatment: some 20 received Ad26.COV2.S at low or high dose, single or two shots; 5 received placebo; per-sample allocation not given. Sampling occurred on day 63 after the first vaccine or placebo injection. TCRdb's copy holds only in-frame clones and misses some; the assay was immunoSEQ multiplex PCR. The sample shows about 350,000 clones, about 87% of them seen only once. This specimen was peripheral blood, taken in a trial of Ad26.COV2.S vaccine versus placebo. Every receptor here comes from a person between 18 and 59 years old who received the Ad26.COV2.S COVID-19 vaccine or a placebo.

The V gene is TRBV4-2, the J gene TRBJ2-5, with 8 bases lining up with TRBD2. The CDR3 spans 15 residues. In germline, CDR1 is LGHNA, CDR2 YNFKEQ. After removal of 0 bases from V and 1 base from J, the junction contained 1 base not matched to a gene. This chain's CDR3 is CASSQDRGGQETQYF. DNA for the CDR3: TGTGCCAGCAGCCAAGATCGGGGGGGCCAAGAGACCCAGTACTTC.

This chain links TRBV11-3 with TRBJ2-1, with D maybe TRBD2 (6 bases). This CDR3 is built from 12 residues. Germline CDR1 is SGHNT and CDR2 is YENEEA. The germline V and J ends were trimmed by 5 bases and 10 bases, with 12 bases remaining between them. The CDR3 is CASSATRREQFF. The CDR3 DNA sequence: TGTGCCAGCAGCGCGACTAGGCGGGAGCAGTTCTTC.

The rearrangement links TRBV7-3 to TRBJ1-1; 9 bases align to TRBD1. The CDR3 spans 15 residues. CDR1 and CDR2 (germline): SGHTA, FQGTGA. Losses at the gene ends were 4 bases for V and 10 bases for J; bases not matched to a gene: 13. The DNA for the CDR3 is TGTGCCAGCAGCTCGGCGGGACAGGGTAATGTTGGAGCTTTCTTT. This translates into CASSSAGQGNVGAFF.

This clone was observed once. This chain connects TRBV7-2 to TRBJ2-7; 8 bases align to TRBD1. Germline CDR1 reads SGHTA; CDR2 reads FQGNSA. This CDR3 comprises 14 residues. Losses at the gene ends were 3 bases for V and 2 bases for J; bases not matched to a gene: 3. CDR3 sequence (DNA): TGTGCCAGCAGCTTTGGGGACAGGCCCTACGAGCAGTACTTC. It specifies CASSFGDRPYEQYF.

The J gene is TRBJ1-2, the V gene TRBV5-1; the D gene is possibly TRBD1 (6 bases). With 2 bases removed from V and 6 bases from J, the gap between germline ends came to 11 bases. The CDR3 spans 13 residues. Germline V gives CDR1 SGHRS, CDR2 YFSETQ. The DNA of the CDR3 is TGCGCCAGCAGCTTAAACAGGGCGGATGGCTACACCTTC. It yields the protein CASSLNRADGYTF.

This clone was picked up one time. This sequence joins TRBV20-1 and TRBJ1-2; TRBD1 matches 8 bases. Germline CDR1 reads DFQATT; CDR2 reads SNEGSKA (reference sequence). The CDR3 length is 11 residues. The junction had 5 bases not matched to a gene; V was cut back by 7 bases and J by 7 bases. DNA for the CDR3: TGCAGTGTTACCACAGGGGGTGGCTACACCTTC. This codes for CSVTTGGGYTF.

The CDR3 region has the DNA TGTGCCAGTAGTATAGGAAGGGGGAGGGCCTACGAGCAGTACTTC. This codes for CASSIGRGRAYEQYF. The J gene is TRBJ2-7, the V gene TRBV19, with D perhaps TRBD2 (7 bases). CDR1 is LNHDA and CDR2 is SQIVND in the germline V gene (reference sequence). The V and J ends lost 1 base and 2 bases respectively, with 12 bases between them. The CDR3 extends over 15 amino acids. Complete variable domain (other parts from reference TRBV19 and TRBJ2-7): DGGITQSPKYLFRKEGQNVTLSCEQNLNHDAMYWYRQDPGQGLRLIYYSQIVNDFQKGDIAEGYSVSREKKESFPLTVTSAQKNPTAFYLCASSIGRGRAYEQYFGPGTRLTVT.

The CDR3 DNA is TGTGCCTGGACAGGGGGCAGCACCGGGGAGCTGTTTTTT. Translated, it gives CAWTGGSTGELFF. The V gene is TRBV30, the J gene TRBJ2-2, with TRBD1 matching 8 bases. The germline V gene encodes CDR1 GTSNPN and CDR2 SVGIG (reference sequence). The V gene end was trimmed by 4 bases and the J gene end by 4 bases; junction bases not matched to a gene: 2. This CDR3 has 13 residues.

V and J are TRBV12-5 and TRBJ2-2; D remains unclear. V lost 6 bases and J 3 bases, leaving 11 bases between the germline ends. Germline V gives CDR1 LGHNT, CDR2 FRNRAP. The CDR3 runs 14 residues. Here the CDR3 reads CASGPDPDTGELFF. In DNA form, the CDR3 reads TGTGCTAGTGGACCCGACCCCGACACCGGGGAGCTGTTTTTT.

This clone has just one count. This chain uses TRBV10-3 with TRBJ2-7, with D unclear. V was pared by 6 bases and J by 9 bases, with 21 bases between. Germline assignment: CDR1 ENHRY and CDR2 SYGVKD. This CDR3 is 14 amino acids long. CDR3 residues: CAIRGQGSYEWQYF. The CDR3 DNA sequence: TGTGCCATCAGGGGTCAAGGCTCCTACGAGTGGCAGTACTTC.

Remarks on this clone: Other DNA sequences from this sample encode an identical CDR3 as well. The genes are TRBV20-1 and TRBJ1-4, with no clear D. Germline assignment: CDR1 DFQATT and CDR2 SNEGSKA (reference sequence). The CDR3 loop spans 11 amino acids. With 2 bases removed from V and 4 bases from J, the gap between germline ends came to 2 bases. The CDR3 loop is CSARRNEKLFF. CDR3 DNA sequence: TGCAGTGCTAGACGTAATGAAAAACTGTTTTTT.

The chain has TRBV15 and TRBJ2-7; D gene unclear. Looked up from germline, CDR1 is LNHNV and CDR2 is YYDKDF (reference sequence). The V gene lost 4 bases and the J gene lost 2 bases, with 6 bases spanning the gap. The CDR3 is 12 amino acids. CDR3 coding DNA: TGTGCCACCAGCAAAACAACCTACGAGCAGTACTTC. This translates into CATSKTTYEQYF.

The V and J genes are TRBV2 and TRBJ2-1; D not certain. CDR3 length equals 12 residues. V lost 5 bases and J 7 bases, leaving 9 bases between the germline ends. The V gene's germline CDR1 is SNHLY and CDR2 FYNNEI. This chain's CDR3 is CASSTWANEQFF. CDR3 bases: TGTGCCAGCAGTACCTGGGCGAATGAGCAGTTCTTC.

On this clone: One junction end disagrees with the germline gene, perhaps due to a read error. CDR3 sequence reads: CASSPGSSHNEQFF. CDR3 nucleotide sequence: TGTGCCAGCAGCCCAGGGAGCTCCCACAATGAGCAGTTCTTC. This chain connects TRBV9 to TRBJ2-1; D assignment may be TRBD1 or TRBD2 (5 bases each). The length of the CDR3 is 14 residues. The V gene's germline CDR1 is SGDLS and CDR2 YYNGEE.

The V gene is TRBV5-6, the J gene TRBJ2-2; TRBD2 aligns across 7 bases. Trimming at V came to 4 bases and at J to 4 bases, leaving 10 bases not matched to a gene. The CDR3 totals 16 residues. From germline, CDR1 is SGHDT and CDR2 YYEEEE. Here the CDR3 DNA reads TGTGCCAGCAGCCCTGTCGGGGGGACCCCCACCGGGGAGCTGTTTTTT. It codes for CASSPVGGTPTGELFF.

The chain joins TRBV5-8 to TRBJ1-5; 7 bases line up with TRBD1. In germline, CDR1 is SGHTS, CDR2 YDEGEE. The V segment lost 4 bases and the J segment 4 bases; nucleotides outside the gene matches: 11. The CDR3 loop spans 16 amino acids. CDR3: CASSPPRGRGNQPQHF. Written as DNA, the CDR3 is TGTGCCAGCAGCCCACCAAGGGGGCGGGGGAATCAGCCCCAGCATTTT.

The CDR3: CASSLSAGTSSYEQYF. In nucleotides, the CDR3 is TGTGCCAGCAGCTTATCGGCGGGGACTAGCTCCTACGAGCAGTACTTC. The chain uses TRBV7-3 and TRBJ2-7; 8 bases agree with TRBD2. The germline CDR1 and CDR2 sequences are SGHTA and FQGTGA. The CDR3 length is 16 residues. With 2 bases clipped from V and 0 bases from J, the junction kept 6 bases outside the gene matches.

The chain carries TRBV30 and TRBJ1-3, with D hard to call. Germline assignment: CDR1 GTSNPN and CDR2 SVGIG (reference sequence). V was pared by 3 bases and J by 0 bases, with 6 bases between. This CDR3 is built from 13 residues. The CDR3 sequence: CAWRGLSGNTIYF. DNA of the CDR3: TGTGCCTGGAGGGGTCTCTCTGGAAACACCATATATTTT. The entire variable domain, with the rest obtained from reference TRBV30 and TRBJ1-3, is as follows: SQTIHQWPATLVQPVGSPLSLECTVEGTSNPNLYWYRQAAGRGLQLLFYSVGIGQISSEVPQNLSASRPQDRQFILSSKKLLLSDSGFYLCAWRGLSGNTIYFGEGSWLTVV.

The CDR3 reads CASSERRGLRGTGELFF. The CDR3 DNA sequence: TGTGCCAGCAGTGAGAGGAGGGGTCTCAGGGGCACCGGGGAGCTGTTTTTT. The chain is built from TRBV2 and TRBJ2-2, with D perhaps being TRBD1 or TRBD2 (6 bases each). Germline values: CDR1 SNHLY, CDR2 FYNNEI. V gave up 3 bases and J gave up 4 bases, with 18 bases separating them. The length of the CDR3 is 17 residues.